This entry lists 18 T cell receptor beta chains sequenced from one sample in a study of T cell changes during pregnancy in multiple sclerosis. The assay was immunoSEQ multiplex PCR, and TCRdb's table has in-frame clones only and misses some. The table has under 50,000 clones, almost 95% seen once. Here the sequenced sample was CD8+ T cells from peripheral blood mononuclear cells, taken in the first trimester of pregnancy. The source is a female donor with multiple sclerosis, enrolled in a pregnancy study.

The V and J genes are TRBV13 and TRBJ2-7; a possible D gene is TRBD2 (6 bases). This CDR3 is 17 amino acids long. The germline V and J ends were trimmed by 3 bases and 0 bases, with 18 bases remaining between them. CDR1 is PRHDT and CDR2 is FYEKMQ in the germline V gene (reference sequence). CDR3 in amino acids: CASSFLSGVAASYEQYF. CDR3 coding DNA: TGTGCCAGCAGCTTTCTCTCGGGAGTGGCGGCCTCCTACGAGCAGTACTTC.

The CDR3 sequence is CAISPGQTIYGYTF. For the CDR3, the DNA is TGTGCCATCAGTCCGGGACAGACAATCTATGGCTACACCTTC. The chain is built from TRBV10-3 and TRBJ1-2; 7 bases fit TRBD1. The CDR3 length is 14 residues. The V gene end was trimmed by 5 bases and the J gene end by 4 bases; junction bases not matched to a gene: 7. From germline, CDR1 is ENHRY and CDR2 SYGVKD.

The chain links TRBV7-9 to TRBJ1-1; TRBD1 matches at 7 bases. The CDR3 loop spans 15 amino acids. The V gene end was trimmed by 0 bases and the J gene end by 0 bases; junction bases not matched to a gene: 1. Germline lookup yields CDR1 SEHNR and CDR2 FQNEAQ (reference sequence). CDR3: CASSLAQGVNTEAFF. In DNA, the CDR3 is TGTGCCAGCAGCTTAGCGCAGGGGGTGAACACTGAAGCTTTCTTT.

The chain carries TRBV7-6 and TRBJ2-7, with TRBD2 as a possible D gene (5 bases). Germline V gene data show CDR1 as SGHVS and CDR2 as FNYEAQ. V gave up 1 base and J gave up 0 bases, with 7 bases separating them. There are 14 residues in the CDR3. Here the CDR3 reads CASSLGTASYEQYF. The CDR3 DNA sequence: TGTGCCAGCAGCTTAGGGACTGCCTCCTACGAGCAGTACTTC.

The chain recombines TRBV9 with TRBJ2-1; perhaps TRBD1 as D (5 bases). The V end lost 0 bases, the J end lost 8 bases, and 21 bases lay between the germline ends. This CDR3 spans 17 amino acids. Germline loops: CDR1 SGDLS, CDR2 YYNGEE. CDR3 sequence: CASSVGMRTTGRHEQFF. CDR3 DNA sequence: TGTGCCAGCAGCGTAGGAATGAGGACCACAGGTCGGCATGAGCAGTTCTTC. Full variable domain (outside the CDR3, taken from reference TRBV9 and TRBJ2-1): DSGVTQTPKHLITATGQRVTLRCSPRSGDLSVYWYQQSLDQGLQFLIQYYNGEERAKGNILERFSAQQFPDLHSELNLSSLELGDSALYFCASSVGMRTTGRHEQFFGPGTRLTVL.

The chain links TRBV14 to TRBJ2-7, with D tentatively TRBD2 (5 bases). The ends were cut back, 5 bases at V and 4 bases at J, with 6 bases in the middle. This CDR3 comprises 11 residues. Per the germline V gene, CDR1 is SGHDN and CDR2 is FVKESK. CDR3 in amino acids: CASSSGYEQYF. CDR3 in DNA: TGTGCCAGCAGCTCGGGATACGAGCAGTACTTC.

V usage is TRBV30 and J usage is TRBJ2-3, with 8 bases matching TRBD2. CDR3 length: 15 amino acids. V gave up 6 bases and J gave up 3 bases; unmatched junction bases: 11. Germline V CDR1 and CDR2: GTSNPN, SVGIG (reference sequence). The DNA for the CDR3 is TGTGCCTGTAAAAAGCGGGAGCCCAGTACAGATACGCAGTATTTT. Residues: CACKKREPSTDTQYF.

This chain uses TRBV27 with TRBJ2-7; a possible D gene is TRBD1 (5 bases). Trimming shortened V by 5 bases and J by 4 bases, and 15 bases separated the two germline ends. Germline-derived CDR1 and CDR2 are MNHEY and SMNVEV (reference sequence). This CDR3 is built from 14 residues. The CDR3, as DNA: TGTGCCAGCAGTCCCCCGGACAATAGGTACGAGCAGTACTTC. Amino acid sequence: CASSPPDNRYEQYF.

The chain is built from TRBV7-3 and TRBJ2-1, with D unclear. The V end lost 3 bases, the J end lost 6 bases, and 9 bases lay between the germline ends. This CDR3 region has 13 residues. Looked up from germline, CDR1 is SGHTA and CDR2 is FQGTGA. The CDR3 spells CASSLGRPNEQFF. CDR3 in DNA: TGTGCCAGCAGCTTGGGCCGTCCCAATGAGCAGTTCTTC.

This chain connects TRBV16 to TRBJ1-1, with a tentative D call TRBD1 (5 bases). The V gene's germline CDR1 is KGHSY and CDR2 FQNENV. V lost 1 base and J 4 bases, leaving 10 bases between the germline ends. The CDR3 contains 14 residues. The CDR3 coding sequence is TGTGCCAGCAGCCAATTTAAGGGGCCCACTGAAGCTTTCTTT. Translation gives CASSQFKGPTEAFF.

V usage is TRBV7-9 and J usage is TRBJ1-1; D not resolved. This CDR3 contains 12 residues. Germline V gene data show CDR1 as SEHNR and CDR2 as FQNEAQ (reference sequence). The V gene lost 5 bases and the J gene lost 1 base, with 5 bases spanning the gap. CDR3 coding DNA: TGTGCCAGCAGCCCGTCGAACACTGAAGCTTTCTTT. As protein: CASSPSNTEAFF.

This clone was counted once. The chain employs TRBV9 and TRBJ1-6; tentatively, D is TRBD1 (5 bases). CDR1 is SGDLS and CDR2 is YYNGEE in the germline V gene. The CDR3 is 14 residues long. Trimming left V 3 bases short and J 8 bases short, with 12 bases between. CDR3 in DNA: TGTGCCAGCAGCGGGGGGGGTCCTTATTCACCCCTCCACTTT. Its translation is CASSGGGPYSPLHF.

The chain joins TRBV6-1 to TRBJ1-1; D may be TRBD1 (5 bases). The CDR3 totals 14 residues. CDR1 and CDR2 from the germline V gene are MNHNS and SASEGT. V lost 3 bases, J lost 1 base, and 9 bases lay in between. The CDR3 DNA sequence: TGTGCCAGCAGTGACACTGACAGGAACACTGAAGCTTTCTTT. As protein: CASSDTDRNTEAFF.

The J gene is TRBJ2-7, the V gene TRBV5-5; D is unclear. The CDR3 has 13 amino acids. Germline CDR1 and CDR2: SGHKS and YYEKEE (reference sequence). Trimming removed 4 bases at V and 4 bases at J, with 12 bases between. The CDR3 sequence: CASSVAETYEQYF. As DNA, the CDR3 is TGTGCCAGCAGCGTCGCAGAAACATACGAGCAGTACTTC. Based on the CDR3 plus reference TRBV5-5 and TRBJ2-7, the full variable domain is DAGVTQSPTHLIKTRGQQVTLRCSPISGHKSVSWYQQVLGQGPQFIFQYYEKEERGRGNFPDRFSARQFPNYSSELNVNALLLGDSALYLCASSVAETYEQYFGPGTRLTVT.

The chain recombines TRBV5-4 with TRBJ1-3, with D unresolved. V was cut by 7 bases and J by 7 bases, with 12 bases left in between. The CDR3 is 12 residues long. Germline-derived CDR1 and CDR2 are SGHNT and YYREEE (reference sequence). The CDR3 protein is CASGPIDNTIYF. The CDR3 nucleotides read TGTGCCAGCGGGCCGATTGACAACACCATATATTTT.

The chain recombines TRBV29-1 with TRBJ1-2, with 11 positions matching TRBD1. The V and J ends lost 6 bases and 1 base, in that order; junction bases with no gene match: 19. CDR1 and CDR2 (germline): SQVTM, ANQGSEA. CDR3 length: 19 residues. The CDR3 nucleotides read TGCAGCGTGAGAAACCTCGACCGGGACAGGGGGACATATAACTATGGCTACACCTTC. This codes for CSVRNLDRDRGTYNYGYTF.

V usage is TRBV10-3 and J usage is TRBJ1-1; a weak D match, TRBD1 (6 bases). V was cut by 0 bases and J by 5 bases, with 22 bases left in between. This CDR3 is built from 18 residues. The V gene's germline CDR1 is ENHRY and CDR2 SYGVKD. The CDR3 loop reads CAISESITGGGRITEAFF. The CDR3 DNA reads as TGTGCCATCAGTGAGTCGATTACGGGAGGGGGAAGAATTACTGAAGCTTTCTTT.

The gene calls are TRBV27 and TRBJ2-7; 8 bases fit TRBD1. In germline, CDR1 is MNHEY, CDR2 SMNVEV (reference sequence). The CDR3 has 13 amino acids. V shed 5 bases and J 12 bases; nucleotides not matched to a gene: 12. The CDR3 loop reads CASSPLGQGDPYF. The DNA for the CDR3 is TGTGCCAGCAGTCCCCTAGGACAGGGCGATCCGTACTTC.